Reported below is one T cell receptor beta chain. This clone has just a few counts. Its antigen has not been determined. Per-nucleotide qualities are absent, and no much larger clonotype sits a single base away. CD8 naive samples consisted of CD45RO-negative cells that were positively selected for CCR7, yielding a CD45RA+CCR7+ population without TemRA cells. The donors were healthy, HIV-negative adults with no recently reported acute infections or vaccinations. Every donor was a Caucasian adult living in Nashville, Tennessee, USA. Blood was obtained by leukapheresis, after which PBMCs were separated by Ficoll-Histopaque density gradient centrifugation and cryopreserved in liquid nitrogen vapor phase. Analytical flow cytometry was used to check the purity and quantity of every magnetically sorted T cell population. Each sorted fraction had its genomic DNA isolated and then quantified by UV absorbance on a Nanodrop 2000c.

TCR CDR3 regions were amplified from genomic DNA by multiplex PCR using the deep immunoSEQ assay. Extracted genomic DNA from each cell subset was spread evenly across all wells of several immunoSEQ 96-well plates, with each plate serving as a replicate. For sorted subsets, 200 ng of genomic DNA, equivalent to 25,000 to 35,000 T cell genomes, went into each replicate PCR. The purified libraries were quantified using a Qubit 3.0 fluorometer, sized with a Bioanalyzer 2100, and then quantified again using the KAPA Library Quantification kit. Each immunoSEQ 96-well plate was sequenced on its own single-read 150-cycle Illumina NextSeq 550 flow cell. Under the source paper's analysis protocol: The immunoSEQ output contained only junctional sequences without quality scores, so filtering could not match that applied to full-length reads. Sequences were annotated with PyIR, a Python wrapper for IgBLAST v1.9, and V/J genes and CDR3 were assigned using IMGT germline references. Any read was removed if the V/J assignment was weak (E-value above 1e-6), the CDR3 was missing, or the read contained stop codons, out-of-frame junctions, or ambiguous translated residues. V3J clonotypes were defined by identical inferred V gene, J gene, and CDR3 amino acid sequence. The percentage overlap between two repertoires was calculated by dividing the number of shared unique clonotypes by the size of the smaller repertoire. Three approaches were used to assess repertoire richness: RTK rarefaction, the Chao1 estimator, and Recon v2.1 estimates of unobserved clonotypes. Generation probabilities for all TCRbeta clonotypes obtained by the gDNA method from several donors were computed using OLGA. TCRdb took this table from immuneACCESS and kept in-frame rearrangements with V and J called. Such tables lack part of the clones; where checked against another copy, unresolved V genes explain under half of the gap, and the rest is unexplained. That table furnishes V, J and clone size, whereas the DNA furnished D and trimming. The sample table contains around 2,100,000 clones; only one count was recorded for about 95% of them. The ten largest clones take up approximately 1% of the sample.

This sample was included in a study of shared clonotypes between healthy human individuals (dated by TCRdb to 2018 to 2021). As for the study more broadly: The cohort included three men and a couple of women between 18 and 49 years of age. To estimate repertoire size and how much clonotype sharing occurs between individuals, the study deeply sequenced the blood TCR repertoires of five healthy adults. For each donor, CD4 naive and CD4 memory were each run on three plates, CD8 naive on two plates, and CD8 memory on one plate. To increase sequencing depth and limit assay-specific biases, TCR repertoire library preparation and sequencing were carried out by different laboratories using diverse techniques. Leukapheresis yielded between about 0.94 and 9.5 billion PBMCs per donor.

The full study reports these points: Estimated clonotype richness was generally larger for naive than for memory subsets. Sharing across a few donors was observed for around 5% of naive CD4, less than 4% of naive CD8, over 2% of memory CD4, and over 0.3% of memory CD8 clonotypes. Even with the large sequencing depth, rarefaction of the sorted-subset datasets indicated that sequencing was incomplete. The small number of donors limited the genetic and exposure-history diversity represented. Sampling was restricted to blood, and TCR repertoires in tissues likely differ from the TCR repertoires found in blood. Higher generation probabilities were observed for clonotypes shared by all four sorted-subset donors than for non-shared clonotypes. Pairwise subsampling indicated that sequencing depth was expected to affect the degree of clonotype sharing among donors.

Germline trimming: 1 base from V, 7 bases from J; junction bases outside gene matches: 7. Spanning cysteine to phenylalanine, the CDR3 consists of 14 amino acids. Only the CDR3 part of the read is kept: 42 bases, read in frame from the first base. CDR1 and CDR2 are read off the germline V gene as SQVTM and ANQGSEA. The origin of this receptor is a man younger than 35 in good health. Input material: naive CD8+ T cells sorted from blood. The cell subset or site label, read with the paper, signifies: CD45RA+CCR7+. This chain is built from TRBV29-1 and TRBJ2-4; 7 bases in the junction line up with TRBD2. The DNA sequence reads TGCAGCGTTGAAGTGGGGGACTACACGAACATTCAGTACTTC. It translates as CSVEVGDYTNIQYF.